The 17 T cell receptor beta chains reported below all come from one sample, sequenced in a study of blood T cell repertoires in COVID-19. The assay was immunoSEQ multiplex PCR, and TCRdb's table has in-frame clones only and misses some. The repertoire holds under 250,000 clones, 88% seen once, with around 1.5% in the top ten. Material for sequencing was peripheral blood. The receptors derive from a man aged 80 or over with acute or convalescent COVID-19.

The rearrangement joins TRBV29-1 to TRBJ2-3; tentatively, D is TRBD1 (5 bases). This CDR3 region has 12 residues. Looked up from germline, CDR1 is SQVTM and CDR2 is ANQGSEA. Trimming took 4 bases from V and 2 from J, leaving 7 bases between them. As DNA, the CDR3 is TGCAGCGTTGGACAGAACACAGATACGCAGTATTTT. As protein: CSVGQNTDTQYF.

V and J are TRBV28 and TRBJ1-5, with no clear D. The CDR3 consists of 14 residues. In germline, CDR1 is MDHEN, CDR2 SYDVKM. Trimming removed 2 bases at V and 6 bases at J, with 11 bases between. The DNA for the CDR3 is TGTGCCAGCAGTTTAGGCCTCGGGAGTCAGCCCCAGCATTTT. This codes for CASSLGLGSQPQHF.

This CDR3 is CASSGQGVRNTEAFF. The CDR3 DNA reads TGTGCCAGCAGCGGACAGGGGGTGAGGAACACTGAAGCTTTCTTT. The rearrangement links TRBV2 to TRBJ1-1, with 10 bases that match TRBD1. Germline V gene lookup returns CDR1 SNHLY and CDR2 FYNNEI. This CDR3 region has 15 residues. V was clipped by 6 bases and J by 1 base; unmatched bases: 5.

The chain couples TRBV11-2 to TRBJ2-3; 8 bases are a match to TRBD2. Losses at the gene ends were 5 bases for V and 3 bases for J; bases not matched to a gene: 10. The CDR3 sequence is 16 residues long. Germline V gene sequence: CDR1 SGHAT, CDR2 FQNNGV. The CDR3 DNA reads as TGTGCCAGCAGCCCGTTTAGCGGGACCCAGACAGATACGCAGTATTTT. Protein: CASSPFSGTQTDTQYF. The full variable domain, with the rest looked up from reference TRBV11-2 and TRBJ2-3, is EAGVAQSPRYKIIEKRQSVAFWCNPISGHATLYWYQQILGQGPKLLIQFQNNGVVDDSQLPKDRFSAERLKGVDSTLKIQPAKLEDSAVYLCASSPFSGTQTDTQYFGPGTRLTVL.

V usage is TRBV3-1 (or the pseudogene TRBV3-2) and J usage is TRBJ1-5; TRBD1 matches at 9 bases. The germline CDR1 and CDR2 sequences are LGHDT and YNNKEL (reference sequence). The CDR3 runs 19 residues. The ends lost 2 bases at V and 1 base at J; junction bases unmatched: 12. CDR3 DNA: TGTGCCAGCAGCCAAAACGCCCCGGGACAGGGTATGAGCAATCAGCCCCAGCATTTT. Translated, it gives CASSQNAPGQGMSNQPQHF.

The genes are TRBV18 and TRBJ1-1; D gene uncertain. The V gene's germline CDR1 is KGHSH and CDR2 LQKENI. The ends were cut back, 3 bases at V and 5 bases at J, with 13 bases in the middle. The CDR3 covers 14 residues. The CDR3, as DNA: TGTGCCAGCTCACCGGCGGGCGCTTGGACTGAAGCTTTCTTT. As protein: CASSPAGAWTEAFF.

This sequence joins TRBV6-5 and TRBJ2-5; 8 bases match TRBD2. The trim removed 1 base at V and 1 base at J, leaving 5 bases unmatched. The CDR3 covers 16 residues. Per germline, CDR1 MNHEY and CDR2 SVGAGI. For the CDR3, the DNA is TGTGCCAGCAGTTACTTCGGGACTAGAAGCCAAGAGACCCAGTACTTC. This codes for CASSYFGTRSQETQYF.

Here the CDR3 DNA reads TGTGCCAGCAGCCAACTAGTAAATGAGCAGTTCTTC. As protein: CASSQLVNEQFF. The gene calls are TRBV11-2 and TRBJ2-1; tentatively, D is TRBD2 (5 bases). The CDR3 spans 12 residues. Germline V lookup: CDR1 SGHAT, CDR2 FQNNGV. Trimming shortened V by 5 bases and J by 7 bases, and 9 bases separated the two germline ends.

The V call is TRBV19, the J call TRBJ2-2; D ambiguous. V shed 7 bases and J shed 5 bases, with 11 bases lying between them. Germline CDR1 reads LNHDA; CDR2 reads SQIVND (reference sequence). The CDR3 totals 13 residues. For the CDR3, the DNA is TGTGCCAGTAAAGCAAGAGGTACCGGGGAGCTGTTTTTT. Translation: CASKARGTGELFF.

The chain uses TRBV7-2 and TRBJ2-2; 9 nucleotides align to TRBD1. Germline V gives CDR1 SGHTA, CDR2 FQGNSA. V dropped 6 bases and J dropped 7; count of bases not matched to a gene: 9. This CDR3 has 15 amino acids. The CDR3 sequence is CASSRQGVGIGELFF. DNA for the CDR3: TGTGCCAGCAGTAGACAGGGGGTTGGTATCGGGGAGCTGTTTTTT.

This sequence joins TRBV7-2 and TRBJ1-5; 8 bases line up with TRBD1. V shed 6 bases, J shed 4 bases, and the junction held 5 bases outside the gene matches. The CDR3 runs 14 residues. CDR1 SGHTA and CDR2 FQGNSA come from the germline V gene. In DNA, the CDR3 is TGTGCCAGCAGTCAGAGACAGGGGAATCAGCCCCAGCATTTT. Its protein product is CASSQRQGNQPQHF.

This clone was counted a single time. The rearrangement links TRBV28 to TRBJ1-4; a weak D match, TRBD1 (5 bases). V lost 4 bases, J lost 3 bases, and 24 bases lay in between. The CDR3 runs to 19 residues. Germline CDR1 MDHEN, CDR2 SYDVKM. The CDR3: CASSSRDSLKWMANEKLFF. The CDR3, as DNA: TGTGCCAGCAGTTCTCGGGACTCCCTTAAGTGGATGGCTAATGAAAAACTGTTTTTT.

The chain recombines TRBV7-2 with TRBJ1-3; D might be TRBD1 (6 bases). This CDR3 comprises 15 residues. Trimming shortened V by 4 bases and J by 4 bases, and 14 bases separated the two germline ends. CDR1 and CDR2 from the germline V gene are SGHTA and FQGNSA. Here the CDR3 reads CASSSGGTLGNTIYF. The CDR3 nucleotides are TGTGCCAGCAGCTCGGGGGGGACACTCGGAAACACCATATATTTT.

This clone was seen only once. The chain combines TRBV29-1 with TRBJ1-3, with TRBD1 as a possible D gene (6 bases). CDR1 is SQVTM, CDR2 ANQGSEA, per germline. V shed 7 bases and J shed 2 bases, with 12 bases lying between them. The CDR3 has 13 amino acids. The CDR3 coding sequence is TGCAGCGCCCAACCAGGGGCTGGAAACACCATATATTTT. This sequence encodes CSAQPGAGNTIYF. The variable domain in full, completed from reference TRBV29-1 and TRBJ1-3, reads SAVISQKPSRDICQRGTSLTIQCQVDSQVTMMFWYRQQPGQSLTLIATANQGSEATYESGFVIDKFPISRPNLTFSTLTVSNMSPEDSSIYLCSAQPGAGNTIYFGEGSWLTVV.

The rearrangement links TRBV7-9 to TRBJ2-1, with a weak D call TRBD2 (5 bases). The germline V gene encodes CDR1 SEHNR and CDR2 FQNEAQ (reference sequence). This CDR3 has 15 amino acids. With 1 base removed from V and 5 bases from J, the gap between germline ends came to 12 bases. Here the CDR3 reads CASSLVGSVDNEQFF. The CDR3 bases are TGTGCCAGCAGCTTAGTAGGTAGCGTAGACAATGAGCAGTTCTTC.

V and J are TRBV28 and TRBJ1-4, with 7 bases lining up with TRBD1. V was clipped by 6 bases and J by 0 bases; unmatched bases: 4. In germline, CDR1 is MDHEN, CDR2 SYDVKM. The CDR3 totals 15 residues. The chain's CDR3 is CASRRDSPTNEKLFF. Written as DNA, the CDR3 is TGTGCCAGCAGAAGGGACAGCCCAACTAATGAAAAACTGTTTTTT.

The J gene is TRBJ1-1, the V gene TRBV5-6; a possible D gene is TRBD1 (5 bases). The CDR3 length is 13 residues. Trimming pared 1 base from V and 4 bases from J, leaving 8 bases between. Germline values: CDR1 SGHDT, CDR2 YYEEEE. CDR3 sequence: CASSLFGATEAFF. The CDR3, as DNA: TGTGCCAGCAGCTTGTTTGGGGCCACTGAAGCTTTCTTT.